This TCR beta chain was recorded in a study of beta chain features in type 1 diabetes. Comments on this clone: The antigen remains undetermined.

The CDR3 is 15 amino acids. In germline, CDR1 is MNHNY, CDR2 SVGAGI (reference sequence). V dropped 2 bases and J dropped 1 base, with 11 bases sitting between them. Study-level points and caveats: A moderate, significant TCRB CDR3 shortening appeared in type 1 diabetes across four CD4+ subsets. Across patients, naive, central memory and Treg TCRB repertoires exhibited apparently greater similarity than was observed across healthy donors.

Purity above 95% was achieved in all sorted populations. Reverse transcription of all isolated RNA meant that expressed TCRB transcripts were sequenced. The table came from immunoSEQ multiplex PCR; TCRdb's copy has only in-frame clones and leaves some out. The sample contains around 650,000 clones, 9.5% to 15% of which appear only once. What was sequenced was naive CD4+ T cells from blood. The receptor's source is a man aged 25 to 40 with type 1 diabetes. The chain carries TRBV6-6 and TRBJ2-5; weak D call: TRBD1 (6 bases). The CDR3 loop reads CASSYDGQIQETQYF. CDR3 nucleotides: TGTGCCAGCAGTTACGACGGACAGATCCAAGAGACCCAGTACTTC.